This TCR beta chain was identified in a study of blood T cell repertoires in COVID-19. This clone was recorded only once. Generated by immunoSEQ multiplex PCR, the TCRdb table keeps only in-frame clones and is missing some. The sample holds 200,000 to 250,000 clones; 70% to 90% are singletons and the top ten take roughly 10%. The CDR3 extends over 15 amino acids. CDR1 and CDR2 from the germline V gene are SGHRS and YFSETQ. V was clipped by 0 bases and J by 0 bases; unmatched bases: 1. V gene TRBV5-1 combines with J gene TRBJ1-1; 8 bases line up with TRBD1. The sequence derives from a woman aged 45-59 years with COVID-19, enrolled during active disease. The sequencing input was peripheral blood. The CDR3: CASSLGGQVNTEAFF. The CDR3 DNA reads TGCGCCAGCAGCTTGGGGGGACAGGTGAACACTGAAGCTTTCTTT.